This T cell receptor (beta chain) was sequenced for a study of T cell responses to AZD1222 COVID-19 vaccine. Regarding the study as a whole: Clonal diversity was possibly underestimated, and white British individuals and females predominated among donors. Only six or seven AZD1222 recipients tested seropositive at baseline. Mapped onto spike, vaccine-associated CD4 TCRs spanned it and were dominant at 160-218 and 743-854.

The CDR3 is made up of 15 amino acids. Germline V gene lookup returns CDR1 SEHNR and CDR2 FQNEAQ (reference sequence). The ends lost 6 bases at V and 1 base at J; junction bases unmatched: 9. The repertoire was sequenced with immunoSEQ multiplex PCR; TCRdb's copy has only in-frame clones and lacks some. Of roughly 200,000 clones detected, around nine tenths appear once; the ten largest clones hold about 4%. This clone occurred a few times. What it binds is not known. The gene calls are TRBV7-9 and TRBJ2-7, with TRBD2 matching over 7 bases. The origin of this receptor is an adult who received the MenACWY meningococcal vaccine as a control. The source material was peripheral blood, sampled 28 days after the second dose of the MenACWY control vaccine. CDR3: CASRLMGGASYEQYF. CDR3 bases: TGTGCCAGCAGGCTGATGGGAGGGGCGTCCTACGAGCAGTACTTC. The variable domain in full, with the rest retrieved from reference TRBV7-9 and TRBJ2-7, is DTGVSQNPRHKITKRGQNVTFRCDPISEHNRLYWYRQTLGQGPEFLTYFQNEAQLEKSRLLSDRFSAERPKGSFSTLEIQRTEQGDSAMYLCASRLMGGASYEQYFGPGTRLTVT.